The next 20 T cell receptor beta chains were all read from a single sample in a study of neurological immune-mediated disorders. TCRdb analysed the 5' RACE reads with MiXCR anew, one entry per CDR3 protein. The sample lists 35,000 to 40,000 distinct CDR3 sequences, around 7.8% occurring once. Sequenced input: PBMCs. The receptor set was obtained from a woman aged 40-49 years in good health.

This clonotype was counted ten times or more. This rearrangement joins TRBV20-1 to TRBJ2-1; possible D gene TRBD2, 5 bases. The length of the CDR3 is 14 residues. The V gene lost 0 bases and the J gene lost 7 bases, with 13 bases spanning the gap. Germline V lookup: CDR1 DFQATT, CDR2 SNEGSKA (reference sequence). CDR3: CSARDPRTGNEQFF. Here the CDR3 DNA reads TGCAGTGCTAGAGACCCCAGGACGGGGAATGAGCAGTTCTTC.

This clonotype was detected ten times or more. The chain's CDR3 is CASATSSYNEQFF. The CDR3 DNA reads as TGTGCCAGCGCTACGAGCTCCTACAATGAGCAGTTCTTC. The rearrangement uses TRBV27 and TRBJ2-1, with D unclear. The germline CDR1 and CDR2 sequences are MNHEY and SMNVEV (reference sequence). This CDR3 contains 13 residues. V lost 8 bases and J 0 bases, leaving 8 bases between the germline ends.

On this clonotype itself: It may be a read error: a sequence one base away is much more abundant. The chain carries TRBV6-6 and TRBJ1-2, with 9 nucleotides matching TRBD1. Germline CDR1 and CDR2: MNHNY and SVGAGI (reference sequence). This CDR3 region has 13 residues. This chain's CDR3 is CANSSTGGNGYTF. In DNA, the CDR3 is TGTGCCAACAGTTCGACAGGGGGGAATGGCTACACCTTC.

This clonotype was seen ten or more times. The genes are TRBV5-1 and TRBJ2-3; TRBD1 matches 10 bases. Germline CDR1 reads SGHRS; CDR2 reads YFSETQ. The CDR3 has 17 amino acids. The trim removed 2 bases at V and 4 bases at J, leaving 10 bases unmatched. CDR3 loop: CASSLVPGTGVADTQYF. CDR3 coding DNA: TGCGCCAGCAGCTTAGTCCCCGGGACAGGGGTTGCAGATACGCAGTATTTT.

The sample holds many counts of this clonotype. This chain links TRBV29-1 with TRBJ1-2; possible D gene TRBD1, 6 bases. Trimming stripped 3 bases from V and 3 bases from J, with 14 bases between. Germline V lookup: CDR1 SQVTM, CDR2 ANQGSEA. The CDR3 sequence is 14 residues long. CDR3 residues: CSVEGAGTDYGYTF. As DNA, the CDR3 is TGCAGCGTTGAGGGGGCAGGGACGGACTATGGCTACACCTTC.

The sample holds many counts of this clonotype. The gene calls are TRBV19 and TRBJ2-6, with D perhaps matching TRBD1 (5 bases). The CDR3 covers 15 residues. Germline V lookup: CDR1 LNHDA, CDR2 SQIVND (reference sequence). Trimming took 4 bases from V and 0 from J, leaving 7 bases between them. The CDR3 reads CASSTTGSGANVLTF. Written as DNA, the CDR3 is TGTGCCAGTAGTACTACAGGCTCTGGGGCCAACGTCCTGACTTTC. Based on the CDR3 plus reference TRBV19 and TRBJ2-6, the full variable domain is DGGITQSPKYLFRKEGQNVTLSCEQNLNHDAMYWYRQDPGQGLRLIYYSQIVNDFQKGDIAEGYSVSREKKESFPLTVTSAQKNPTAFYLCASSTTGSGANVLTFGAGSRLTVL.

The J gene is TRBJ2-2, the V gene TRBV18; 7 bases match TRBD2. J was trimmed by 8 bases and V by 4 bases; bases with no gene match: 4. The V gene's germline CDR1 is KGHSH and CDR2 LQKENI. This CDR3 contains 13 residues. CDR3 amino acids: CASSRRLAGELFF. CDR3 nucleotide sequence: TGTGCCAGCTCACGTCGACTAGCAGGGGAGCTGTTTTTT.

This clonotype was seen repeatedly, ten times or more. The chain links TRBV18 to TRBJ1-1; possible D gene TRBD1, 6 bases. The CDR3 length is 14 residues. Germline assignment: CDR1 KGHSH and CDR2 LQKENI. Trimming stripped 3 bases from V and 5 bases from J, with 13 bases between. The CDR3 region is CASSPQGMQTEAFF. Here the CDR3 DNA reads TGTGCCAGCTCACCTCAGGGGATGCAGACTGAAGCTTTCTTT.

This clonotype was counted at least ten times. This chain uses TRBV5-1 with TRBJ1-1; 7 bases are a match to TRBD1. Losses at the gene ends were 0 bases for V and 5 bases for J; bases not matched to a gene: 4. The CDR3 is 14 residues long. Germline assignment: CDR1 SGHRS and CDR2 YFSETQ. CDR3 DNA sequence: TGCGCCAGCAGCTTGGCCGACAGGGCAACTGAAGCTTTCTTT. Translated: CASSLADRATEAFF.

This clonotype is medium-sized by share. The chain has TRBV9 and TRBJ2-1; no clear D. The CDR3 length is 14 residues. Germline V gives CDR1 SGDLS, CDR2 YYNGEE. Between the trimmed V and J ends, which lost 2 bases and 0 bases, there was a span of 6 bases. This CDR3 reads CASSVDLSYNEQFF. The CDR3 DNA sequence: TGTGCCAGCAGCGTCGACCTCTCCTACAATGAGCAGTTCTTC.

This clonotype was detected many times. CDR3 in amino acids: CASSDRTLRGYTF. CDR3 DNA: TGTGCCAGCAGCGACCGAACACTGAGGGGCTACACCTTC. J is TRBJ1-2 and V is TRBV9; D is unresolved. Germline CDR1 SGDLS, CDR2 YYNGEE. Trimming removed 3 bases at V and 8 bases at J, with 14 bases between. This CDR3 is 13 amino acids long.

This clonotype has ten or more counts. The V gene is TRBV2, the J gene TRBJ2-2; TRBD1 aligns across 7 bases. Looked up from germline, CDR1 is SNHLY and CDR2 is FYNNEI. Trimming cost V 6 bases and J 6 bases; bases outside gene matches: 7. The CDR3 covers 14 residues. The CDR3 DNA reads TGTGCCAGCAGCCCCGACAGGGTACCCGGGGAGCTGTTTTTT. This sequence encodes CASSPDRVPGELFF.

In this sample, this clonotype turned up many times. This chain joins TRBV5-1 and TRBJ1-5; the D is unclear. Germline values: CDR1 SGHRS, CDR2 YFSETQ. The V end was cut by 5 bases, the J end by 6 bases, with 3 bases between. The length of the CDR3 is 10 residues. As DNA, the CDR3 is TGCGCCAGCAGTCGTCAGCCCCAGCATTTT. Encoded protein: CASSRQPQHF. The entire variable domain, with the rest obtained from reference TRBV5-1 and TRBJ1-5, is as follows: KAGVTQTPRYLIKTRGQQVTLSCSPISGHRSVSWYQQTPGQGLQFLFEYFSETQRNKGNFPGRFSGRQFSNSRSEMNVSTLELGDSALYLCASSRQPQHFGDGTRLSIL.

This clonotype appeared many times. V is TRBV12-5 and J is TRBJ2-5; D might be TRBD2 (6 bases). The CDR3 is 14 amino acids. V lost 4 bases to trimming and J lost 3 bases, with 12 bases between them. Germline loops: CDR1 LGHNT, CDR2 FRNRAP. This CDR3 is CASGSGGTKETQYF. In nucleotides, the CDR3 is TGTGCTAGTGGTTCTGGGGGGACCAAAGAGACCCAGTACTTC.

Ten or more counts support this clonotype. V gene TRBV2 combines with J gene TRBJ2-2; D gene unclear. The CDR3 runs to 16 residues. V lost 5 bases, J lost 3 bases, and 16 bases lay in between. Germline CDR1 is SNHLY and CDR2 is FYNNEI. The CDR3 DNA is TGTGCCAGCAGTCGCAACCTGGCTGAGGACACCGGGGAGCTGTTTTTT. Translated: CASSRNLAEDTGELFF.

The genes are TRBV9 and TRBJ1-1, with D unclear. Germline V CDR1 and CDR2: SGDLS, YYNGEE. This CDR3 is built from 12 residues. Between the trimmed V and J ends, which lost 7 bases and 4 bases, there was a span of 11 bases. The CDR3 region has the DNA TGTGCCAGCGTAGAAATGGGCACTGAAGCTTTCTTT. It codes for CASVEMGTEAFF.

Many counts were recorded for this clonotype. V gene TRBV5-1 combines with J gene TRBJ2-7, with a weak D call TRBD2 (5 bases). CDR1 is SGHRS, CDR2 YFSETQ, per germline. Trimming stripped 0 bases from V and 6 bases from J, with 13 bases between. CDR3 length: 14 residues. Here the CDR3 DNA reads TGCGCCAGCAGCTTGGCCACCGGGGTCGGCGAGCAGTACTTC. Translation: CASSLATGVGEQYF.

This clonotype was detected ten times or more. The CDR3 sequence: CASSQGLAGQYNEQFF. The CDR3 region has the DNA TGTGCCAGCAGCCAAGGGCTAGCGGGGCAATACAATGAGCAGTTCTTC. The gene calls are TRBV3-1 and TRBJ2-1, with 9 nucleotides matching TRBD2. CDR1 and CDR2 (germline): LGHDT, YNNKEL (reference sequence). The ends lost 1 base at V and 4 bases at J; junction bases unmatched: 5. The CDR3 has 16 amino acids.

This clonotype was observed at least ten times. CDR3 protein: CASSPGTGSYEQYF. CDR3 nucleotides: TGTGCCAGCTCACCCGGGACAGGGTCCTACGAGCAGTACTTC. The chain uses TRBV18 and TRBJ2-7; 9 bases map to TRBD1. The V gene's germline CDR1 is KGHSH and CDR2 LQKENI. The junction had 1 base not matched to a gene; V was cut back by 3 bases and J by 1 base. This CDR3 has 14 amino acids. The full variable domain, completed using reference TRBV18 and TRBJ2-7, is NAGVMQNPRHLVRRRGQEARLRCSPMKGHSHVYWYRQLPEEGLKFMVYLQKENIIDESGMPKERFSAEFPKEGPSILRIQQVVRGDSAAYFCASSPGTGSYEQYFGPGTRLTVT.

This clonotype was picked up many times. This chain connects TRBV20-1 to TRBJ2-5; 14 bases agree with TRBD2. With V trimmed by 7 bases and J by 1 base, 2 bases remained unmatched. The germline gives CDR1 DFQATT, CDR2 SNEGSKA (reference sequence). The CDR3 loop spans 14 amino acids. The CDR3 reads CSVGLAGGQETQYF. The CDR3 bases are TGCAGTGTCGGACTAGCGGGAGGCCAAGAGACCCAGTACTTC.